One and the same sample provided the 14 T cell receptor beta chains below, sequenced in a study of blood T cells in healthy people across ages. A sample-barcoded 5' primer and a J-beta primer mix were used in a second PCR of about 7 to 12 cycles. In TCRdb, the 5' RACE reads were re-called with MiXCR into one record per CDR3 protein. This table holds roughly 1,700,000 distinct CDR3 sequences, about 30% found once. The specimen was blood. Receptors were obtained from a woman in her twenties or thirties in good health.

The rearrangement uses TRBV19 and TRBJ2-5; D tentatively fits TRBD1 or TRBD2 (5 bases each). Germline values: CDR1 LNHDA, CDR2 SQIVND (reference sequence). The germline V and J ends were trimmed by 5 bases and 1 base, with 17 bases remaining between them. This CDR3 has 16 residues. The CDR3 bases are TGTGCCAGTAGTGACTTTCGCAGAGGGACCCAAGAGACCCAGTACTTC. Translating it yields CASSDFRRGTQETQYF.

This clonotype was seen more than once but under ten times. The chain recombines TRBV11-2 with TRBJ1-6; a weak D match, TRBD1 (5 bases). V dropped 1 base and J dropped 11 bases, with 12 bases sitting between them. Germline values: CDR1 SGHAT, CDR2 FQNNGV. The CDR3 is 14 residues long. The DNA of the CDR3 is TGTGCCAGCAGCTTAGTCCCAGGGAATCCACCCCTCCACTTT. Amino acid sequence: CASSLVPGNPPLHF.

Remarks on this clonotype: Just one base apart from a much larger clone, this may be a read error. The chain carries TRBV12-3 or TRBV12-4 and TRBJ2-7; perhaps D is TRBD1 or TRBD2 (5 bases each). This CDR3 has 14 amino acids. In DNA, the CDR3 is TGTGCCAGCAGTCTAAAGGGGAGCTCCTACGAGCACTACTTC. It specifies CASSLKGSSYEHYF.

This clonotype was picked up one time. A much more abundant neighbour one base away suggests this may be a read error. V gene TRBV2 combines with J gene TRBJ2-1; TRBD2 aligns across 7 bases. V shed 10 bases, J shed 10 bases, and the junction held 13 bases outside the gene matches. This CDR3 contains 13 residues. The germline V gene encodes CDR1 SNHLY and CDR2 FYNNEI. The CDR3 spells CAIQPSGSYEQFF. The CDR3 DNA reads TGTGCCATTCAGCCTAGCGGATCCTACGAGCAGTTCTTC.

This chain uses TRBV5-1 with TRBJ1-2; D is undetermined. The CDR3 totals 13 residues. In germline, CDR1 is SGHRS, CDR2 YFSETQ. Trimming shortened V by 2 bases and J by 1 base, and 6 bases separated the two germline ends. Here the CDR3 reads CASSFLDNYGYTF. The CDR3 bases are TGCGCCAGCAGCTTCTTGGATAACTATGGCTACACCTTC. The full variable domain, completed using reference TRBV5-1 and TRBJ1-2, is KAGVTQTPRYLIKTRGQQVTLSCSPISGHRSVSWYQQTPGQGLQFLFEYFSETQRNKGNFPGRFSGRQFSNSRSEMNVSTLELGDSALYLCASSFLDNYGYTFGSGTRLTVV.

This clonotype was observed many times. For the CDR3, the DNA is TGCAGCGTTGAAGGGGTTCCCGTACAGTTCTTC. Translated, it gives CSVEGVPVQFF. This chain links TRBV29-1 with TRBJ2-1; D not resolved. V was clipped by 1 base and J by 13 bases, with 11 bases between them. CDR1 and CDR2 from the germline V gene are SQVTM and ANQGSEA. The CDR3 extends over 11 amino acids.

This clonotype occurred a few times. This sequence joins TRBV9 and TRBJ2-1, with 7 bases identical to TRBD1. This CDR3 has 15 amino acids. The germline gives CDR1 SGDLS, CDR2 YYNGEE. The trim removed 4 bases at V and 6 bases at J, leaving 10 bases unmatched. The CDR3 DNA follows: TGTGCCAGCAGCCTCCTGACAGGGCGAGCCAATGAGCAGTTCTTC. Its translation: CASSLLTGRANEQFF.

The chain combines TRBV28 with TRBJ1-6, with a tentative D call TRBD1 (6 bases). This CDR3 region has 16 residues. Germline CDR1 MDHEN, CDR2 SYDVKM. V was cut by 3 bases and J by 0 bases, with 9 bases left in between. The CDR3 sequence is CASSLRGASYNSPLHF. The CDR3 nucleotides are TGTGCCAGCAGTTTGCGGGGGGCCTCCTATAATTCACCCCTCCACTTT.

About this clonotype: One junction end does not reproduce the germline sequence, and a read error may be involved. The V call is TRBV9, the J call TRBJ1-2; D uncertain. Germline-derived CDR1 and CDR2 are SGDLS and YYNGEE. CDR3 size: 16 residues. The CDR3 loop reads CASNVASRFSNYGYTF. The CDR3 region has the DNA TGTGCCAGCAACGTAGCCTCCCGGTTTTCTAACTATGGCTACACCTTC.

This clonotype turned up a few times. This chain connects TRBV20-1 to TRBJ2-1; maybe TRBD2 (5 bases). CDR3 length: 12 amino acids. Germline CDR1 DFQATT, CDR2 SNEGSKA (reference sequence). The V end was cut by 5 bases, the J end by 4 bases, with 9 bases between. The CDR3 is CSAGRLYNEQFF. The CDR3, as DNA: TGCAGTGCTGGTAGACTATACAATGAGCAGTTCTTC.

J is TRBJ1-2 and V is TRBV19; 7 bases are shared with TRBD1. Germline CDR1 reads LNHDA; CDR2 reads SQIVND (reference sequence). The CDR3 is 14 residues long. The ends lost 5 bases at V and 6 bases at J; junction bases unmatched: 9. CDR3 nucleotide sequence: TGTGCCAGTAGTTCCCGACAGGGAGTTGATGGCTACACCTTC. It codes for CASSSRQGVDGYTF.

The chain combines TRBV5-1 with TRBJ2-7; D is possibly TRBD1 or TRBD2 (5 bases each). The germline V and J ends were trimmed by 3 bases and 6 bases, with 13 bases remaining between them. This CDR3 has 13 residues. CDR1 is SGHRS, CDR2 YFSETQ, per germline. The CDR3 DNA is TGCGCCAGCAGCTCACGAGGGGTTACCGAGCAGTACTTC. It yields the protein CASSSRGVTEQYF.

This clonotype was seen more than once but under ten times. Its ends do not fully match the called genes, so a read error is possible. The chain combines TRBV6-6 with TRBJ2-5; 8 bases fit TRBD1. Near its end, the DNA agrees better with TRBJ2-7, so the J call may be wrong. From germline, CDR1 is MNHNY and CDR2 SVGAGI (reference sequence). The CDR3 contains 14 residues. The CDR3 sequence: CACRQPGGGNEQYF. The CDR3 DNA sequence: TGTGCCTGCAGACAGCCAGGGGGCGGGAACGAGCAGTACTTC.

The chain uses TRBV20-1 and TRBJ2-7; D call uncertain. From germline, CDR1 is DFQATT and CDR2 SNEGSKA (reference sequence). V gave up 4 bases and J gave up 2 bases, with 6 bases separating them. The CDR3 totals 11 residues. CDR3: CSATHTYEQYF. The CDR3, as DNA: TGCAGTGCTACTCACACCTACGAGCAGTACTTC.